Listed here are 25 T cell receptor beta chains from one sample, sequenced in a study of T-cell memory formation after mild COVID-19. TCRdb re-called the 5' RACE reads through MiXCR, storing one row per CDR3 protein. The sample lists about 400,000 distinct CDR3 sequences; roughly an eighth were seen once. The sequenced sample consisted of PBMCs or a T cell subset sorted from them (not recorded which). These receptors originate from a man younger than 35 who had mild COVID-19 (a few samples of this study predate the infection). Cell type and time point are not known.

The V call is TRBV9, the J call TRBJ2-3, with D perhaps matching TRBD1 (6 bases). The CDR3 runs 14 residues. Trimming left V 0 bases short and J 3 bases short, with 8 bases between. Germline CDR1 SGDLS, CDR2 YYNGEE. CDR3 DNA: TGTGCCAGCAGCGTAGGGCAGGGGACAGATACGCAGTATTTT. Protein product: CASSVGQGTDTQYF.

This clonotype was seen only a few times. This chain links TRBV28 with TRBJ2-3; D might be TRBD2 (7 bases). The V and J ends lost 4 bases and 5 bases respectively, with 16 bases between them. The CDR3 loop spans 15 amino acids. Germline V gives CDR1 MDHEN, CDR2 SYDVKM. The DNA of the CDR3 is TGTGCCAGCAGTTCCCATGGGGGGGGCATAGATACGCAGTATTTT. It yields the protein CASSSHGGGIDTQYF.

This clonotype showed up just a few times. This chain links TRBV27 with TRBJ2-5; a weak D match, TRBD2 (6 bases). V lost 0 bases and J 5 bases, leaving 10 bases between the germline ends. Germline CDR1 MNHEY, CDR2 SMNVEV (reference sequence). The CDR3 contains 14 residues. Written as DNA, the CDR3 is TGTGCCAGCAGTTTATCGTGGGGGGAGGAGACCCAGTACTTC. Its protein is CASSLSWGEETQYF.

The rearrangement links TRBV7-2 to TRBJ1-2, with 7 bases fitting TRBD1. V lost 3 bases to trimming and J lost 0 bases; unmatched junction nucleotides: 16. The CDR3 consists of 19 residues. Germline V gene data show CDR1 as SGHTA and CDR2 as FQGNSA. The CDR3 DNA reads as TGTGCCAGCAGCTTGTTTTTGGGTGGGGACAGTTCTTCTAACTATGGCTACACCTTC. Amino acid sequence: CASSLFLGGDSSSNYGYTF.

V gene TRBV6-4 combines with J gene TRBJ1-5, with a tentative D call TRBD1 (5 bases). Trimming removed 3 bases at V and 7 bases at J, with 13 bases between. The CDR3 covers 14 residues. Germline loops: CDR1 MRHNA, CDR2 SNTAGT. The CDR3 DNA follows: TGTGCCAGCAGTGAGGGGCAGGGAGCCCAGCCCCAGCATTTT. Its translation: CASSEGQGAQPQHF.

The chain couples TRBV7-3 to TRBJ2-3; TRBD2 aligns across 7 bases. V shed 2 bases, J shed 4 bases, and the junction held 6 bases outside the gene matches. This CDR3 region has 15 residues. Germline loops: CDR1 SGHTA, CDR2 FQGTGA. The CDR3 sequence: CASSLQGGAPDTQYF. In nucleotides, the CDR3 is TGTGCCAGCAGCTTACAGGGAGGGGCCCCAGATACGCAGTATTTT.

This chain joins TRBV6-2 or TRBV6-3 and TRBJ2-3; D is unclear. The V end was cut by 10 bases, the J end by 4 bases, with 18 bases between. Germline V lookup: CDR1 MNHEY, CDR2 SVGEGT. The CDR3 contains 14 residues. CDR3 residues: CATNLRSLADTQYF. The CDR3 DNA follows: TGTGCCACCAACCTTCGGAGTTTGGCAGATACGCAGTATTTT.

V is TRBV19 and J is TRBJ1-5; the match to TRBD1 covers 9 bases. The CDR3 spans 16 residues. Germline values: CDR1 LNHDA, CDR2 SQIVND (reference sequence). The V gene end was trimmed by 4 bases and the J gene end by 4 bases; junction bases not matched to a gene: 8. The CDR3 spells CASSTAGQGWNQPQHF. The DNA of the CDR3 is TGTGCCAGTAGTACCGCGGGACAGGGATGGAATCAGCCCCAGCATTTT.

Many counts were recorded for this clonotype. The J gene is TRBJ2-3, the V gene TRBV12-3 or TRBV12-4; the D is unclear. V was pared by 8 bases and J by 6 bases, with 12 bases between. CDR3 length: 12 amino acids. The CDR3 bases are TGTGCCAGCGGCCCCGTAGGGGATACGCAGTATTTT. Encoded protein: CASGPVGDTQYF.

This clonotype appeared a few times. The chain links TRBV4-3 to TRBJ2-7; the match to TRBD1 covers 8 bases. With V trimmed by 3 bases and J by 7 bases, 8 bases remained unmatched. Germline V gene sequence: CDR1 LGHNA, CDR2 YSLEER. CDR3 length: 14 residues. CDR3 in amino acids: CASSQDRVGWEQYF. The DNA of the CDR3 is TGCGCCAGCAGCCAGGACAGGGTGGGATGGGAGCAGTACTTC.

The V gene is TRBV6-2 or TRBV6-3, the J gene TRBJ1-6; 8 bases fit TRBD1. The V segment lost 8 bases and the J segment 11 bases; nucleotides outside the gene matches: 11. The CDR3 is 14 residues long. The germline gives CDR1 MNHEY, CDR2 SVGEGT. CDR3 in DNA: TGTGCCAGCGGGGAGGACAGGGCTGTGGCACCCCTCCACTTT. Translating it yields CASGEDRAVAPLHF.

This clonotype occurred a few times. The chain has TRBV7-2 and TRBJ1-1; no clear D. The CDR3 extends over 14 amino acids. Trimming removed 4 bases from V and 3 bases from J, with 12 bases in between. The V gene's germline CDR1 is SGHTA and CDR2 FQGNSA. As DNA, the CDR3 is TGTGCCAGCAGCTCAAAAAGGACGGACACTGAAGCTTTCTTT. As protein: CASSSKRTDTEAFF.

This clonotype was recorded a few times. The chain links TRBV12-3 or TRBV12-4 to TRBJ2-7; a weak D match, TRBD1 (5 bases). The CDR3 spans 15 residues. With 1 base removed from V and 6 bases from J, the gap between germline ends came to 16 bases. The CDR3 region is CASSLEGVLPSEQYF. For the CDR3, the DNA is TGTGCCAGCAGTTTAGAAGGGGTACTCCCTAGCGAGCAGTACTTC.

This clonotype was counted at least ten times. V usage is TRBV5-1 and J usage is TRBJ1-1, with D unresolved. The CDR3 runs 14 residues. Trimming took 1 base from V and 1 from J, leaving 8 bases between them. CDR1 is SGHRS, CDR2 YFSETQ, per germline. The CDR3 region is CASSLITENTEAFF. CDR3 DNA: TGCGCCAGCAGCTTGATAACAGAGAACACTGAAGCTTTCTTT.

Only a few counts were recorded for this clonotype. V is TRBV4-3 and J is TRBJ2-7; TRBD1 aligns across 10 bases. Trimming took 1 base from V and 3 from J; bases not matched to a gene: 9. The germline CDR1 and CDR2 sequences are LGHNA and YSLEER. This CDR3 spans 17 amino acids. In DNA form, the CDR3 reads TGCGCCAGCAGCCAAGCGCAAGGGACAGGGGATCACTACGAGCAGTACTTC. It is translated as CASSQAQGTGDHYEQYF.

CDR3 amino acids: CASSLLRTQNTGELFF. Here the CDR3 DNA reads TGTGCCAGCAGTTTGCTAAGGACGCAGAACACCGGGGAGCTGTTTTTT. V usage is TRBV12-3 or TRBV12-4 and J usage is TRBJ2-2; D is unclear. The CDR3 extends over 16 amino acids. V gave up 3 bases and J gave up 1 base, with 12 bases separating them.

This clonotype was counted only a few times. The chain couples TRBV19 to TRBJ2-3, with a tentative D call TRBD1 (6 bases). The CDR3 extends over 14 amino acids. CDR1 LNHDA and CDR2 SQIVND come from the germline V gene (reference sequence). V was shortened by 4 bases and J by 3 bases, with 11 bases between the two germline ends. The CDR3 loop reads CASSRGRGTDTQYF. The DNA of the CDR3 is TGTGCCAGTAGTAGGGGGCGCGGAACAGATACGCAGTATTTT.

There are many counts of this clonotype. The V gene is TRBV15, the J gene TRBJ1-1, with D possibly matching TRBD1 (5 bases). V lost 7 bases, J lost 1 base, and 13 bases lay in between. From germline, CDR1 is LNHNV and CDR2 YYDKDF (reference sequence). The CDR3 covers 14 residues. The CDR3 spells CATTYSGGNTEAFF. In nucleotides, the CDR3 is TGTGCCACCACCTATTCGGGGGGGAACACTGAAGCTTTCTTT.

The CDR3 nucleotides are TGTGCCAGCAGCTCCTCTGGCCGGGATTACAATGAGCAGTTCTTC. Its protein product is CASSSSGRDYNEQFF. This chain connects TRBV11-3 to TRBJ2-1; tentative D call: TRBD2 (5 bases). The V end was cut by 4 bases, the J end by 4 bases, with 14 bases between. Germline V CDR1 and CDR2: SGHNT, YENEEA. This CDR3 is 15 amino acids long.

As to this clonotype: One base away lies a much larger clone, so this may be a sequencing read error. The chain combines TRBV24-1 with TRBJ2-2; 9 bases are shared with TRBD1. Trimming took 3 bases from V and 4 from J; bases not matched to a gene: 11. The CDR3 spans 18 residues. The germline gives CDR1 KGHDR, CDR2 SFDVKD. The CDR3 is CATSDPSMGQGSTGELFF. The CDR3 nucleotides are TGTGCCACCAGTGATCCCTCGATGGGACAGGGAAGCACCGGGGAGCTGTTTTTT.

This clonotype has just a few counts. The chain is built from TRBV20-1 and TRBJ2-5; the D gene could be TRBD1 or TRBD2 (5 bases each). CDR1 DFQATT and CDR2 SNEGSKA come from the germline V gene (reference sequence). V was pared by 3 bases and J by 2 bases, with 10 bases between. The CDR3 runs to 13 residues. The CDR3 DNA sequence: TGCAGTGCTAGCCTCGGGGCTCAAGAGACCCAGTACTTC. Encoded protein: CSASLGAQETQYF.

The chain carries TRBV9 and TRBJ1-2, with D possibly TRBD1 on 5 matching bases. Looked up from germline, CDR1 is SGDLS and CDR2 is YYNGEE. Trimming pared 0 bases from V and 8 bases from J, leaving 17 bases between. The CDR3 sequence is 15 residues long. Here the CDR3 DNA reads TGTGCCAGCAGCGTAGGAGGACTCGGGGGAGGGGGCTACACCTTC. As protein: CASSVGGLGGGGYTF.

The genes are TRBV20-1 and TRBJ2-4; 7 bases align to TRBD2. The V and J ends lost 5 bases and 5 bases, in that order; junction bases with no gene match: 9. This CDR3 has 14 residues. CDR1 is DFQATT, CDR2 SNEGSKA, per germline (reference sequence). Here the CDR3 reads CSAPPGLAENIQYF. CDR3 sequence (DNA): TGCAGTGCTCCCCCCGGGCTAGCGGAAAACATTCAGTACTTC.

This clonotype was observed at least ten times. The chain employs TRBV5-6 and TRBJ2-3; weak D call: TRBD1 (5 bases). Germline loops: CDR1 SGHDT, CDR2 YYEEEE. V was trimmed by 4 bases and J by 1 base, leaving 10 bases between them. The CDR3 totals 14 residues. The chain's CDR3 is CASSLGHGTDTQYF. The CDR3 DNA is TGTGCCAGCAGCCTCGGACACGGCACAGATACGCAGTATTTT.

This clonotype was seen repeatedly, ten times or more. This sequence joins TRBV4-3 and TRBJ2-7; D remains ambiguous. From germline, CDR1 is LGHNA and CDR2 YSLEER. The CDR3 length is 14 residues. The V end lost 0 bases, the J end lost 5 bases, and 11 bases lay between the germline ends. The chain's CDR3 is CASSQDGAFDEQYF. In DNA form, the CDR3 reads TGCGCCAGCAGCCAAGATGGCGCATTCGACGAGCAGTACTTC.